This T cell receptor beta chain is from a study of blood T cells in healthy people across ages. The wider study: Template switching recovered approximately one barcoded beta molecule for every two T cells.

Next came a second PCR, run for roughly 6 to 11 cycles, which used a sample-barcoded 5' primer along with a J-beta primer mix. Each CDR3 protein is one row after TCRdb ran MiXCR on the 5' RACE reads. This sample has about 800,000 distinct CDR3 sequences, with around 50% found just once. Germline V gene data show CDR1 as SNHLY and CDR2 as FYNNEI. This CDR3 contains 15 residues. This clonotype was recorded only once. Total RNA extraction produced at least 5 micrograms (per sample) for the study. The chain employs TRBV2 and TRBJ2-4; 8 nucleotides line up with TRBD2. The J call may be in error: the DNA end matches TRBJ2-7 better. The receptor comes from a man at least 80 years old in good health. Sequenced: blood. CDR3 DNA: TGTGCCAGCAGTGAAGTCGGGGGGGCTTTATACGAGCAGTACTTC. It translates to CASSEVGGALYEQYF.